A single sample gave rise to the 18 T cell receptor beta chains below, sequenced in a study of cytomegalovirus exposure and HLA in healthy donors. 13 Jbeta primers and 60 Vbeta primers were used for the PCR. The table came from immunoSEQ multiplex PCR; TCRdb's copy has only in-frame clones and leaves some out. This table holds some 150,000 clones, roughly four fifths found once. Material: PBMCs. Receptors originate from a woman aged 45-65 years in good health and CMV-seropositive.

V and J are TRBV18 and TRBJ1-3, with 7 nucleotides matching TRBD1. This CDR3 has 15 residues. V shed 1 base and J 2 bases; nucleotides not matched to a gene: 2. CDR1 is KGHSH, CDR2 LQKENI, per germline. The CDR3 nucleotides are TGTGCCAGCTCACCACAGGGGGCAACTGGAAACACCATATATTTT. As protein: CASSPQGATGNTIYF.

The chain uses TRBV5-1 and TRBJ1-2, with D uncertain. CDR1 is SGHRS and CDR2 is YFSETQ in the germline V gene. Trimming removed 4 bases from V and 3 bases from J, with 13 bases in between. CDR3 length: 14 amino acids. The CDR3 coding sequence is TGCGCCAGCAGCGATACGGGGTTGTACTATGGCTACACCTTC. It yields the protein CASSDTGLYYGYTF.

The CDR3 loop reads CASSLLPGSRETQYF. In DNA, the CDR3 is TGCGCCAGCAGCTTGTTACCGGGATCCCGAGAGACCCAGTACTTC. The V and J genes are TRBV5-1 and TRBJ2-5; D is perhaps TRBD2 (5 bases). The CDR3 runs 15 residues. In germline, CDR1 is SGHRS, CDR2 YFSETQ. Trimming removed 1 base from V and 4 bases from J, with 14 bases in between.

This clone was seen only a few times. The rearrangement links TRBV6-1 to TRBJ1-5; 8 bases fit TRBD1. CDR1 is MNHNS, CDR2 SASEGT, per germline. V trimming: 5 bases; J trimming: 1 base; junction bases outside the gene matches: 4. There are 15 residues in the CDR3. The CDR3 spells CASSHRDRSNQPQHF. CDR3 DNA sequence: TGTGCCAGCAGTCACCGGGACAGGAGCAATCAGCCCCAGCATTTT.

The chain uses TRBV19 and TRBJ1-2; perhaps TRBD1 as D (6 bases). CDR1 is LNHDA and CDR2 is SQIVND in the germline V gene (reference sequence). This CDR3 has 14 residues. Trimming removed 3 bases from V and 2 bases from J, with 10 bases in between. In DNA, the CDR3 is TGTGCCAGTAGTATCCAAACAGGGAACTATGGCTACACCTTC. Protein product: CASSIQTGNYGYTF.

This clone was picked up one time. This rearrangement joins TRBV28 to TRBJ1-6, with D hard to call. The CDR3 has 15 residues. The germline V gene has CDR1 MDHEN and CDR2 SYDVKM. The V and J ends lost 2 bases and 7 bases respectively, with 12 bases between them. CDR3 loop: CASSLGRDFNSPLHF. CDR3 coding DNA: TGTGCCAGCAGTTTAGGCCGGGATTTCAATTCACCCCTCCACTTT.

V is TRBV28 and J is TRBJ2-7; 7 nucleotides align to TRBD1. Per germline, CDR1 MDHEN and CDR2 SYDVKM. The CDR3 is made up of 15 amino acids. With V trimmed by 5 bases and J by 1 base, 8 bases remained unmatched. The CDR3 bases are TGTGCCAGCAGTACGGGGACAGCGGCGTCCTACGAGCAGTACTTC. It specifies CASSTGTAASYEQYF.

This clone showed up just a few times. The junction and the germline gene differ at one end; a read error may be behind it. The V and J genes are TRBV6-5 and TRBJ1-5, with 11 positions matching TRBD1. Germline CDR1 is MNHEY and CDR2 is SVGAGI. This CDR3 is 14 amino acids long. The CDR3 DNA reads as TGTGCCAGCAGTAGGACAGGGGGCAAACAGCCCCAGCATTTT. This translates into CASSRTGGKQPQHF.

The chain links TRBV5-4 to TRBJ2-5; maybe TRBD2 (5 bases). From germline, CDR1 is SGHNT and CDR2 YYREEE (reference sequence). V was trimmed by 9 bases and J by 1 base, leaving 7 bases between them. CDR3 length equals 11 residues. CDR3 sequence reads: CAMGVQETQYF. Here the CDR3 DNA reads TGTGCCATGGGAGTCCAAGAGACCCAGTACTTC.

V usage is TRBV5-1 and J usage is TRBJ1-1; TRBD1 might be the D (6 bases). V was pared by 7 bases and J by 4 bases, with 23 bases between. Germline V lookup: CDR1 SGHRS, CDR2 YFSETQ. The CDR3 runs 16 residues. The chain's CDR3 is CASSLDHGGGGTEAFF. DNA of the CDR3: TGCGCCAGCTCTCTCGACCATGGGGGCGGAGGCACTGAAGCTTTCTTT.

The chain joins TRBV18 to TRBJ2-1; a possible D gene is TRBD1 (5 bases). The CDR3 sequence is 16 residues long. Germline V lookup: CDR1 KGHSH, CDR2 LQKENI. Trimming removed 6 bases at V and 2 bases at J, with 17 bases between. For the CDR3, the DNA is TGTGCCAGCTCCCGTGAACAGGTTCGTCCCTACAATGAGCAGTTCTTC. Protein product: CASSREQVRPYNEQFF.

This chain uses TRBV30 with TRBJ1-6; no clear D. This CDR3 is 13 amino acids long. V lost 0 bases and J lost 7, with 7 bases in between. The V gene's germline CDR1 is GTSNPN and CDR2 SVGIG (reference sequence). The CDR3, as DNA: TGTGCCTGGAGTGTTGGCAGAAATTCACCCCTCCACTTT. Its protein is CAWSVGRNSPLHF.

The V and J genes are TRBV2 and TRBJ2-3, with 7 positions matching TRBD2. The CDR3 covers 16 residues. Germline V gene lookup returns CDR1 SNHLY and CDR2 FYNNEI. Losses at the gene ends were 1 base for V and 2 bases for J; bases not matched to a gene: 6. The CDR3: CASSEVRLADTDTQYF. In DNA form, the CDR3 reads TGTGCCAGCAGTGAAGTGAGGCTAGCGGACACAGATACGCAGTATTTT.

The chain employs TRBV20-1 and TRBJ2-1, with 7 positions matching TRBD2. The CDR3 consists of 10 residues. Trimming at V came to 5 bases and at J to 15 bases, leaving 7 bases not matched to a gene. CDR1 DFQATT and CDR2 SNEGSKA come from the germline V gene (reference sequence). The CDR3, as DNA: TGCAGTGCTCCCCGGACTAGAAGGTTCTTC. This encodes CSAPRTRRFF.

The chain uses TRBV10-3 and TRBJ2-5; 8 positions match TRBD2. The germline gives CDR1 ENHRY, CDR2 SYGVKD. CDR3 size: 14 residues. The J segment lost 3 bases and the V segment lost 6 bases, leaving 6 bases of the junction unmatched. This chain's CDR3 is CAISLAGREETQYF. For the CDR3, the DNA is TGTGCCATCAGCCTAGCGGGCCGGGAAGAGACCCAGTACTTC.

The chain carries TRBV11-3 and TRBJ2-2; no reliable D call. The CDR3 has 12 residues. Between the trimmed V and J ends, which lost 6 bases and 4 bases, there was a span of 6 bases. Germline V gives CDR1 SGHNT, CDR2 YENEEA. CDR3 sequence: CASSPITGELFF. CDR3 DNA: TGTGCCAGCAGTCCCATCACCGGGGAGCTGTTTTTT.

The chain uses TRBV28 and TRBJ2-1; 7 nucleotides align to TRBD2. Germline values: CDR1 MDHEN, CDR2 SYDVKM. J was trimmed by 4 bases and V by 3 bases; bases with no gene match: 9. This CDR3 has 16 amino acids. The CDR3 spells CASSFNAREHYNEQFF. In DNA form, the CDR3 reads TGTGCCAGCAGTTTCAACGCGCGGGAGCATTACAATGAGCAGTTCTTC.

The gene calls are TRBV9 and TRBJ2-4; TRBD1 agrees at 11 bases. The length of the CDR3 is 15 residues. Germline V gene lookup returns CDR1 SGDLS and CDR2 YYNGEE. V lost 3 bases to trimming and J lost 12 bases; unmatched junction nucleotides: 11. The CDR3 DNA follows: TGTGCCAGCAGCGGCTGGGACAGGGGGGGAGGCAGTCAGTACTTC. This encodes CASSGWDRGGGSQYF.